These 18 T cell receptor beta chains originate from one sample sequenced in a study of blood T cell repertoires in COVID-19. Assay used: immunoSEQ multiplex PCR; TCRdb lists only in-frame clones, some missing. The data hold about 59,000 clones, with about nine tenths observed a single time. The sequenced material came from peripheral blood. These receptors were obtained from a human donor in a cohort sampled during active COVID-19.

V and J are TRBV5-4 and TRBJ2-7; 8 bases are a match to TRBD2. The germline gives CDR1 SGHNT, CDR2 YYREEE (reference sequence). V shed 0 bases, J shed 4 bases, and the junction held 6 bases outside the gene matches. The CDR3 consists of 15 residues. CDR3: CASSLGSGAWYEQYF. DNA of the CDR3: TGTGCCAGCAGCTTGGGTAGCGGGGCATGGTACGAGCAGTACTTC.

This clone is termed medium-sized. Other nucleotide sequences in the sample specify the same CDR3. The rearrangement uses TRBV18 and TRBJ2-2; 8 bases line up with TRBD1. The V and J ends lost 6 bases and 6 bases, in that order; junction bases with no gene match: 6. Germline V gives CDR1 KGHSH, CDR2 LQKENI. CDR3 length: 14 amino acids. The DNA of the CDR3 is TGTGCCAGCTCTCCGGACAGGGCGGCCGGGGAGCTGTTTTTT. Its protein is CASSPDRAAGELFF.

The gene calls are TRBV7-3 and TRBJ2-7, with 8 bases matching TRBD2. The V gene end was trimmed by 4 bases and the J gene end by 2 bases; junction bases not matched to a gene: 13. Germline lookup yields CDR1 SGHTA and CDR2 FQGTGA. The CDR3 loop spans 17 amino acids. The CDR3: CASSSYTLAEGPYEQYF. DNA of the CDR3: TGTGCCAGCAGCTCATATACACTAGCGGAAGGGCCCTACGAGCAGTACTTC.

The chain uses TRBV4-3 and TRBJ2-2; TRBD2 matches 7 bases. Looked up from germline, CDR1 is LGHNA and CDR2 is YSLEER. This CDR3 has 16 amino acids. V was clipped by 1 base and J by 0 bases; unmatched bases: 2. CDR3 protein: CASSQGRGANTGELFF. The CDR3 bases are TGCGCCAGCAGCCAAGGTCGGGGGGCGAACACCGGGGAGCTGTTTTTT.

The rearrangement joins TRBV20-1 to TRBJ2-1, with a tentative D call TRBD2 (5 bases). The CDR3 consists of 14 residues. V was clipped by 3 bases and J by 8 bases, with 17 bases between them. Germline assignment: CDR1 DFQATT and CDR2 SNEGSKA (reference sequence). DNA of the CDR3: TGCAGTGCTAGTAACCGGGGTTCGAGCTATGAGCAGTTCTTC. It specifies CSASNRGSSYEQFF.

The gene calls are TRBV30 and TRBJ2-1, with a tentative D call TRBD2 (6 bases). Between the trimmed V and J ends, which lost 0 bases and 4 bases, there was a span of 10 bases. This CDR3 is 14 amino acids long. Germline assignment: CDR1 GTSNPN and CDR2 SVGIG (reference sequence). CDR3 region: CAWSVERVYNEQFF. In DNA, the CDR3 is TGTGCCTGGAGTGTCGAGCGGGTTTACAATGAGCAGTTCTTC.

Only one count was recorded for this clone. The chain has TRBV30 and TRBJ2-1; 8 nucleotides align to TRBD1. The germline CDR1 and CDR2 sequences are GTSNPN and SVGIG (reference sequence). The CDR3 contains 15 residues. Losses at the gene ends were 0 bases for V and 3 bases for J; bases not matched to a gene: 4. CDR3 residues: CAWSVLGQGYNEQFF. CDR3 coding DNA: TGTGCCTGGAGTGTACTCGGACAGGGCTACAATGAGCAGTTCTTC.

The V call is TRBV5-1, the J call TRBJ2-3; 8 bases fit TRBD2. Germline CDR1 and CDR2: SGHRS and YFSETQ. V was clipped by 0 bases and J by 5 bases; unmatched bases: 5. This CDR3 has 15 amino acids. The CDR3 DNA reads TGCGCCAGCAGCTTGGTAGGCCTAGCGGGAGATACGCAGTATTTT. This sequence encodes CASSLVGLAGDTQYF.

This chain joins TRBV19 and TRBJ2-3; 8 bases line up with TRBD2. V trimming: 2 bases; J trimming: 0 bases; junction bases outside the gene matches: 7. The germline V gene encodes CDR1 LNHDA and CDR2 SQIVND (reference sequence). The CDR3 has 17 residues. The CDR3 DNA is TGTGCCAGTAGTATATCTCCTAGCGGGTCTAGCACAGATACGCAGTATTTT. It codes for CASSISPSGSSTDTQYF.

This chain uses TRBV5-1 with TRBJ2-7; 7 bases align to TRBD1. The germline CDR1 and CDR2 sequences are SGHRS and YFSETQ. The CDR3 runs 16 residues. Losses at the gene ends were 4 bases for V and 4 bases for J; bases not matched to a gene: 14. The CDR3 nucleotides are TGCGCCAGCAGCGAGTTACCGGGACAGAAGGGATACGAGCAGTACTTC. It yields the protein CASSELPGQKGYEQYF.

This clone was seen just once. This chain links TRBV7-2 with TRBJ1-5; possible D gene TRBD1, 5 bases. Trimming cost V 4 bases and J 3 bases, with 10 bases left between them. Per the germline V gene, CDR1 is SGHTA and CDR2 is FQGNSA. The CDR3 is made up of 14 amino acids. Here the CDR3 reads CASSSRGNNQPQHF. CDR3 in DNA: TGTGCCAGCAGCTCGCGGGGGAACAATCAGCCCCAGCATTTT.

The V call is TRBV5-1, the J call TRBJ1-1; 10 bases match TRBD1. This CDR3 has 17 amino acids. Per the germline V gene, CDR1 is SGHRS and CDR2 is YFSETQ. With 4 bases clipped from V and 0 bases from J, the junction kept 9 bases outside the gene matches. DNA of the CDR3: TGCGCCAGCAGCCTGGACAGGGGGGGCCTGATGAACACTGAAGCTTTCTTT. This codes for CASSLDRGGLMNTEAFF.

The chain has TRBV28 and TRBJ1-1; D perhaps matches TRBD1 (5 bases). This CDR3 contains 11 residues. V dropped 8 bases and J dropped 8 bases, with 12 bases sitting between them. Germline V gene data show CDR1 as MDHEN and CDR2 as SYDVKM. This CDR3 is CASQTGLEAFF. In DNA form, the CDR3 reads TGTGCCAGCCAAACAGGTCTCGAAGCTTTCTTT. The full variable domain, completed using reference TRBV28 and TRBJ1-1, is DVKVTQSSRYLVKRTGEKVFLECVQDMDHENMFWYRQDPGLGLRLIYFSYDVKMKEKGDIPEGYSVSREKKERFSLILESASTNQTSMYLCASQTGLEAFFGQGTRLTVV.

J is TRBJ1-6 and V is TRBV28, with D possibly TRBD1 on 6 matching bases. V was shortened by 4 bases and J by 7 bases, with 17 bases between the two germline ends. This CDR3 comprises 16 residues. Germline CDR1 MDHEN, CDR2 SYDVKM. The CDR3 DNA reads TGTGCCAGCAGTTCCCTAGGGGGAGGGAAAAATTCACCCCTCCACTTT. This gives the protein CASSSLGGGKNSPLHF. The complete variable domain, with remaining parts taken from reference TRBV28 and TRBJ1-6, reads DVKVTQSSRYLVKRTGEKVFLECVQDMDHENMFWYRQDPGLGLRLIYFSYDVKMKEKGDIPEGYSVSREKKERFSLILESASTNQTSMYLCASSSLGGGKNSPLHFGNGTRLTVT.

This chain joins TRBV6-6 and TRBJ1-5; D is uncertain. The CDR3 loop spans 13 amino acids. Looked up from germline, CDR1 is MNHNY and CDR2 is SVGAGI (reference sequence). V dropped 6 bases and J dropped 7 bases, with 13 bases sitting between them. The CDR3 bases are TGTGCCAGCAGAGGAACAGCAAAGCAGCCCCAGCATTTT. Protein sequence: CASRGTAKQPQHF.

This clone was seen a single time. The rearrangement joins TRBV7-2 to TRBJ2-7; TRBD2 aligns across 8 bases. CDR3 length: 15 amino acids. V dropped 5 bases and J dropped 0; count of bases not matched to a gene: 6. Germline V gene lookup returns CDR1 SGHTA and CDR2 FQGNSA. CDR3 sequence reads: CASSPWTSRSYEQYF. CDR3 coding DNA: TGTGCCAGCAGCCCGTGGACTAGCCGCTCCTACGAGCAGTACTTC.

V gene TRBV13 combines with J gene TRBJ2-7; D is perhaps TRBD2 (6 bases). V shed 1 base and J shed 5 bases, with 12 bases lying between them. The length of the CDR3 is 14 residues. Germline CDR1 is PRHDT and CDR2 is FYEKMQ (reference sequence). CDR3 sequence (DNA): TGTGCCAGCAGCTTAGATTCAGGGAGGAACGAGCAGTACTTC. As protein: CASSLDSGRNEQYF.

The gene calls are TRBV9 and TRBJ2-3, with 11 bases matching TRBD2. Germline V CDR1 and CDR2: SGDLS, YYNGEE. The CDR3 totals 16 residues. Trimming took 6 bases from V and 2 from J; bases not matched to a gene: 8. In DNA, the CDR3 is TGTGCCAGCAACCCCGGGACTAGCGGACCCACAGATACGCAGTATTTT. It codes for CASNPGTSGPTDTQYF.